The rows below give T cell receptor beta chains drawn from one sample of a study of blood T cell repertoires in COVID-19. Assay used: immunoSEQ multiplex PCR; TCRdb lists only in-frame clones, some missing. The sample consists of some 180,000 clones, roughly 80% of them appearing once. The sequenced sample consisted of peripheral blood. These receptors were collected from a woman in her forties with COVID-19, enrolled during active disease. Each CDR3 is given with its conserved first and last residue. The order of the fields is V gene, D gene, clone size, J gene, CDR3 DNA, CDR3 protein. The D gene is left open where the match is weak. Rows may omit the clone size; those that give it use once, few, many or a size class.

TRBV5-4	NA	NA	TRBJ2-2	TGTGCCAGCAGCTCCCGGCGGGAAGCGTACGGGGAGCTGTTTTTT	CASSSRREAYGELFF
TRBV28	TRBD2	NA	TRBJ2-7	TGTGCCAGCAGTTTAATAGCGGGACTATCCTACGAGCAGTACTTC	CASSLIAGLSYEQYF
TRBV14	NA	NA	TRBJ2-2	TGTGCCAGCAGCCAAGGGAGGGCCACCGGGGAGCTGTTTTTT	CASSQGRATGELFF
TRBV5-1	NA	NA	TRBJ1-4	TGCGCCAGCAGACCTACAGGCAAAACTAATGAAAAACTGTTTTTT	CASRPTGKTNEKLFF
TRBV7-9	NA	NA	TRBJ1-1	TGTGCCAGCAGCTTCGTAGAGAACACTGAAGCTTTCTTT	CASSFVENTEAFF
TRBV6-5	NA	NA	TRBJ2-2	TGTGCCAGCAGCAGGAACACCGGGGAGCTGTTTTTT	CASSRNTGELFF
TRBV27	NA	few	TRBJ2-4	TGTGCCAGCAGGGTGCGCGGAACCAACATTCAGTACTTC	CASRVRGTNIQYF
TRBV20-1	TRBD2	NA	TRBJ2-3	TGCAGTGCTCGTGACAGCGGGAGGGCCCCAGATACGCAGTATTTT	CSARDSGRAPDTQYF
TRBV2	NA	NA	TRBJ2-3	TGTGCCAGCAGGAGGCAAAGTGGCATCTCAGATACGCAGTATTTT	CASRRQSGISDTQYF
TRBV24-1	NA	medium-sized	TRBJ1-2	TGTGCCACCAGTCCCGCCGTCCCGAGGAACTATGGCTACACCTTC	CATSPAVPRNYGYTF
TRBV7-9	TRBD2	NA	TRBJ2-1	TGTGCCAGCAGCTTGACTAGCGTTTACAATGAGCAGTTCTTC	CASSLTSVYNEQFF
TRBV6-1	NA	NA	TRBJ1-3	TGTGCCAGCAGTGAGAGAGCTTCTCCTGGAAACACCATATATTTT	CASSERASPGNTIYF
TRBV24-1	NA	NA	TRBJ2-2	TGTGCCACCAGTGCGAGAACCGGGGAGCTGTTTTTT	CATSARTGELFF
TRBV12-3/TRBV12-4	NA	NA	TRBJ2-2	TGTGCCAGCAGTTCCTACACCGGGGAGCTGTTTTTT	CASSSYTGELFF
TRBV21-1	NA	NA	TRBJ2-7	TGTGCCAGCAGCAATGGGGCGGGAACTAGCGGGAGAATGAAGGACAACGAGCAGTACTTC	CASSNGAGTSGRMKDNEQYF
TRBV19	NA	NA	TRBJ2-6	TGTGCCAGTAGTCTCAGGGGCCCTGGGGCCAACGTCCTGACTTTC	CASSLRGPGANVLTF
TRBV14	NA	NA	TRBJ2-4	TGTGCCAGCAGCCAAGCTGGGTACAGAAACATTCAGTACTTC	CASSQAGYRNIQYF
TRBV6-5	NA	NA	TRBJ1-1	TGTGCCAGCAGTTACTCGATGGGGCGGTACACTGAAGCTTTCTTT	CASSYSMGRYTEAFF
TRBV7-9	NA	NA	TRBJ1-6	TGTGCCAGCAGCTTGGGTTGGGGCCGTGATTCACCCCTCCACTTT	CASSLGWGRDSPLHF
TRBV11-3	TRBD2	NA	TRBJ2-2	TGTGCCAGCAGCCCATGGACTAGCGGGAGAATGGGGACCGGGGAGCTGTTTTTT	CASSPWTSGRMGTGELFF
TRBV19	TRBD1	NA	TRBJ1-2	TGTGCCAGTCAGGCCACGGGACAGGGGGCTGGCTACACCTTC	CASQATGQGAGYTF
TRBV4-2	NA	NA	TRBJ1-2	TGTGCCAGCAGCCAACCTAACACGGGAGGCTATGGCTACACCTTC	CASSQPNTGGYGYTF
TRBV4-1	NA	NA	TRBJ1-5	TGCGCCAGCAGCCAAGGGCCAGAACAGCCCCAGCATTTT	CASSQGPEQPQHF
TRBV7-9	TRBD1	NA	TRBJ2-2	TGTGCCAAACAGGGGAGCGGGGAGCTGTTTTTT	CAKQGSGELFF
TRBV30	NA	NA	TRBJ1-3	TGTGCCTGGAGTTCGCAGGGGATTCCTCCTGGAAACACCATATATTTT	CAWSSQGIPPGNTIYF
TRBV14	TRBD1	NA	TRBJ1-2	TGTGCCAGCAGCCAAGGGACAGGGAGTCGTGGCTACACCTTC	CASSQGTGSRGYTF
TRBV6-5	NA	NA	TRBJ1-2	TGTGCCAGCAGCCCCAACCCGACAGGACTCTATGGCTACACCTTC	CASSPNPTGLYGYTF
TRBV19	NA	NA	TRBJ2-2	TGTGCCAGTAGGAACTCGGCGAACACCGGGGAGCTGTTTTTT	CASRNSANTGELFF
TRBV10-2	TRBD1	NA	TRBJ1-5	TGCGCCAGCAGTAAGGACAGGGGTAGCAATCAGCCCCAGCATTTT	CASSKDRGSNQPQHF
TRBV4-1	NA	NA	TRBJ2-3	TGCGCCAGCAGCCCTAGAAGAACAGATACGCAGTATTTT	CASSPRRTDTQYF
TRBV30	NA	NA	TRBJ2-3	TGTGCCTGGAGCGGAATGGGCCGGGATACGCAGTATTTT	CAWSGMGRDTQYF
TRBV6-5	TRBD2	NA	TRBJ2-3	TGTGCCAGCAGAGGGCGGGGGGTCGGTGGTACGCAGTATTTT	CASRGRGVGGTQYF
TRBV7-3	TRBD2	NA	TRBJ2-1	TGTGCCAGCAGCTTAGCGGCGGGAGTCAATGAGCAGTTCTTC	CASSLAAGVNEQFF
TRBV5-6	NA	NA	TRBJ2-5	TGTGCCAGCAGCCCGGACAGCCAAGAGACCCAGTACTTC	CASSPDSQETQYF
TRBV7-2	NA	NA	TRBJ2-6	TGTGCCAGCAGCTTATACGCGGCAACCTCTGGGGCCAACGTCCTGACTTTC	CASSLYAATSGANVLTF
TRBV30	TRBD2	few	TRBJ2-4	TGTGCCTGGAGTCCCCCCTGGGGAGGGGCCAAAAACATTCAGTACTTC	CAWSPPWGGAKNIQYF
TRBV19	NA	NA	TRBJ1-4	TGTGCCAGTAGTATGTTGGGCAGGGGCAGTGAAAAACTGTTTTTT	CASSMLGRGSEKLFF
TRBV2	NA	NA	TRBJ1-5	TGTGCCAGCAGTGAACTTATGGTTCGGCAGCCCCAGCATTTT	CASSELMVRQPQHF
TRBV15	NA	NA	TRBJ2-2	TGTGCCACCAGCAGAGATCTAGGGGTTGCGAGGGAGCTGTTTTTT	CATSRDLGVARELFF
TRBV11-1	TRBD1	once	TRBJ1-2	TGTGCCAGCAGCCCTGGTTTTGACAGGGGGCTAGATGGCTACACCTTC	CASSPGFDRGLDGYTF
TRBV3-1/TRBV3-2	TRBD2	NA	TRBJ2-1	TGTGCCAGCAGCGCAGCGGGAGTCGGAGGGGGGGAGCAGTTCTTC	CASSAAGVGGGEQFF
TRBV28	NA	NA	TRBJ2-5	TGTGCCAGCAGTCCACGGGGGTTGACCCAGTACTTC	CASSPRGLTQYF
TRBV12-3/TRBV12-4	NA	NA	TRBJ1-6	TGTGCCAGCAGTAGTCAGGGGTTTTCACCCCTCCACTTT	CASSSQGFSPLHF
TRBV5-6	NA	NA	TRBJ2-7	TGTGCCAGCAGCTTGTTAAGGTGGGAGGACCGCTACGAGCAGTACTTC	CASSLLRWEDRYEQYF